This note documents a single T cell receptor beta chain sequence. Its antigen is undetermined. This CDR3 is 13 amino acids long. The germline gives CDR1 SQVTM, CDR2 ANQGSEA. UMI-labeled 5' RACE yielded the TRB cDNA libraries. TCRdb reprocessed the 5' RACE reads, keeping one entry per CDR3 protein, no DNA. This sample's clone table lists fewer than 55,000 distinct CDR3 sequences. The record originates from a study of CXCR3-negative and CXCR3-positive naive CD8 T cells. Whole-study results and caveats: For the naive subsets, surface CD5 was similar, and TCR strength was inferred from TRB CDR3 properties. Naive cells that were CXCR3-negative or CXCR3-positive used TRBV-TRBJ genes alike, while memory cells diverged. Naive CXCR3-positive cells had TRB CDR3s more hydrophobic than those of CXCR3-negative naive cells.

Per CD8+ T cell subset, triplicate sorts of 300,000 cells each were done. The clonotype comes from a human donor in good health. Some clones in this sample may be carry-over from other donors' samples. The sequenced sample consisted of naive CXCR3- CD8+ T cells from blood. As for subset: CD45RO-CCR7+CD27+CD95- naive CD8+ T cells lacking CXCR3 (TNR3-). The genes are TRBV29-1 and TRBJ2-3. CDR3 sequence reads: CSVESDATDTQYF.